The next 9 T cell receptor beta chains were all read from a single sample in a study of post-analysis software for immune sequencing data. Unique-molecular-identifier-tagged TCR beta cDNA libraries were used. TCRdb itself ran the PCR reads through MiXCR, one entry per CDR3 protein. The repertoire holds 150,000 to 200,000 distinct CDR3 sequences, with under 40% as singletons. The specimen was blood, collected after autologous hematopoietic stem cell transplantation. These receptors were obtained from a girl under 18 with multiple sclerosis.

This clonotype has more than one count but fewer than ten. V and J are TRBV6-6 and TRBJ1-5, with 9 bases aligning to TRBD1. J gave up 4 bases and V 6 bases, and 13 bases lay outside the gene matches. The CDR3 has 17 residues. Germline CDR1 MNHNY, CDR2 SVGAGI (reference sequence). The CDR3 region has the DNA TGTGCCAGCAGCAAACTCCGGACAGGGGCAGGAAATCAGCCCCAGCATTTT. Translated, it gives CASSKLRTGAGNQPQHF.

This clonotype appeared a single time. The J gene is TRBJ2-4, the V gene TRBV7-2; 7 bases are shared with TRBD1. This CDR3 region has 14 residues. Germline V gene sequence: CDR1 SGHTA, CDR2 FQGNSA. J was trimmed by 7 bases and V by 5 bases; bases with no gene match: 8. This chain's CDR3 is CASSPRQGRNIQYF. The DNA of the CDR3 is TGTGCCAGCAGCCCACGACAGGGAAGGAACATTCAGTACTTC.

The V and J genes are TRBV7-8 and TRBJ2-1; 7 bases align to TRBD2. CDR1 and CDR2 (germline): SGHVS, FQNEAQ. V trimming: 2 bases; J trimming: 4 bases; junction bases outside the gene matches: 8. The CDR3 consists of 16 residues. The CDR3 is CASSLSGASVYNEQFF. The CDR3 DNA reads as TGTGCCAGCAGCTTAAGCGGGGCTAGCGTTTACAATGAGCAGTTCTTC.

The rearrangement joins TRBV5-6 to TRBJ1-2, with D unclear. CDR1 and CDR2 from the germline V gene are SGHDT and YYEEEE. The CDR3 loop spans 13 amino acids. V was clipped by 4 bases and J by 2 bases, with 9 bases between them. CDR3 amino acids: CASSPVQNYGYTF. Written as DNA, the CDR3 is TGTGCCAGCAGCCCAGTCCAGAACTATGGCTACACCTTC.

Comment on this clonotype: A read error may account for a junction end that differs from germline. CDR3 nucleotide sequence: TGTGCCGGCAGTCCTACCCGGGGATCTGTGGGAAATGAGCAGTTCTTC. This translates into CAGSPTRGSVGNEQFF. This chain uses TRBV28 with TRBJ2-1; D possibly corresponds to TRBD2 (5 bases). Germline V gene lookup returns CDR1 MDHEN and CDR2 SYDVKM. The CDR3 has 16 amino acids.

This clonotype was detected a few times. The V call is TRBV5-1, the J call TRBJ2-4; 8 bases agree with TRBD2. The V segment lost 0 bases and the J segment 4 bases; nucleotides outside the gene matches: 6. The CDR3 has 16 residues. Germline V gene lookup returns CDR1 SGHRS and CDR2 YFSETQ. CDR3 sequence: CASSLGAGTRKNIQYF. Written as DNA, the CDR3 is TGCGCCAGCAGCTTGGGTGCCGGGACTAGGAAAAACATTCAGTACTTC.

This clonotype was counted at least ten times. The V call is TRBV6-1, the J call TRBJ2-5; 8 bases map to TRBD1. The CDR3 totals 15 residues. Germline-derived CDR1 and CDR2 are MNHNS and SASEGT. Trimming at V came to 3 bases and at J to 1 base, leaving 4 bases not matched to a gene. CDR3 DNA: TGTGCCAGCAGTGATGGGACAGGTACCCAAGAGACCCAGTACTTC. It yields the protein CASSDGTGTQETQYF.

This clonotype was seen at least ten times. A much larger clone differs by one base, so this may be a read error. The genes are TRBV10-3 and TRBJ2-7; 9 bases fit TRBD2. V shed 5 bases, J shed 5 bases, and the junction held 10 bases outside the gene matches. Germline CDR1 ENHRY, CDR2 SYGVKD. The CDR3 spans 15 residues. As DNA, the CDR3 is TGTGCCATCAGTCCCCGGGGCGGGAGGGCCGACGAGCAGTACTTC. Its protein is CAISPRGGRADEQYF.

This clonotype came up a few times. This chain connects TRBV4-1 to TRBJ1-1, with a weak D call TRBD1 (5 bases). The CDR3 totals 13 residues. Trimming stripped 5 bases from V and 4 bases from J, with 11 bases between. Germline CDR1 MGHRA, CDR2 YSYEKL. The CDR3 DNA reads TGCGCCAGCAGCTCAGAGGGGAGCACTGAAGCTTTCTTT. Amino acids: CASSSEGSTEAFF.